These T cell receptor beta chains were read from a single sample in a study of blood T cell repertoires in COVID-19. Profiling relied on immunoSEQ multiplex PCR, and the TCRdb table lists in-frame clones only, not all of them. The sample lists 30,000 to 40,000 clones, 65% to 90% occurring once. Sequenced input: peripheral blood. All receptors derive from a human donor in a cohort sampled during active COVID-19. Both conserved end residues are part of each CDR3. D genes are given only for firm matches. Size is omitted from some rows. Given values are once, few, many or a class for expanded clones.

>TRBD2|TRBV29-1|TRBJ2-5|medium-sized
CSVLTSGGGETQYF
TGCAGCGTCTTGACTAGCGGGGGCGGGGAGACCCAGTACTTC
>.|TRBV11-2|TRBJ2-5|.
CASSLDLRGNRETQYF
TGTGCCAGCAGCTTAGATTTGCGGGGTAACCGAGAGACCCAGTACTTC
>TRBD1|TRBV18|TRBJ1-1|.
CASSPGQDTEAFF
TGTGCCAGCTCCCCCGGACAGGACACTGAAGCTTTCTTT
>TRBD1|TRBV7-9|TRBJ1-1|.
CASSAQGALSNTEAFF
TGTGCCAGCAGCGCTCAGGGGGCGTTGAGTAACACTGAAGCTTTCTTT
>TRBD1|TRBV7-9|TRBJ2-1|.
CASSLWDRGNEQFF
TGTGCCAGCAGCCTGTGGGACAGGGGAAATGAGCAGTTCTTC
>.|TRBV28|TRBJ1-5|.
CASSSGQPQHF
TGTGCCAGCAGTTCGGGTCAGCCCCAGCATTTT
>TRBD2|TRBV7-2|TRBJ2-3|few
CASSTLAGGTDTQYF
TGTGCCAGCAGCACTCTAGCGGGTGGCACAGATACGCAGTATTTT
>.|TRBV18|TRBJ1-1|.
CASTPGGVNTEAFF
TGTGCCAGCACCCCTGGGGGGGTGAACACTGAAGCTTTCTTT
>.|TRBV7-6|TRBJ1-1|.
CASSGWQGPNTEAFF
TGTGCCAGCAGCGGATGGCAGGGGCCGAACACTGAAGCTTTCTTT
>.|TRBV5-1|TRBJ2-2|.
CASSHALGDTGELFF
TGCGCCAGCAGCCACGCGTTAGGGGACACCGGGGAGCTGTTTTTT
>TRBD1|TRBV6-5|TRBJ1-1|once
CASRVQGATAFF
TGTGCCAGCAGGGTGCAGGGGGCAACGGCTTTCTTT
>.|TRBV5-8|TRBJ1-2|.
CASSLDRPHYGYTF
TGTGCCAGCAGCCTCGACAGGCCCCACTATGGCTACACCTTC
>.|TRBV5-1|TRBJ2-5|.
CASSLEGRGETQYF
TGCGCCAGCAGCTTGGAAGGGCGAGGGGAGACCCAGTACTTC
>.|TRBV6-1|TRBJ2-6|.
CASSEALGAGANVLTF
TGTGCCAGCAGTGAAGCGTTGGGGGCCGGGGCCAACGTCCTGACTTTC
>TRBD2|TRBV5-4|TRBJ2-1|.
CASSSSGGAYNEQFF
TGTGCCAGCAGCTCAAGCGGGGGCGCGTACAATGAGCAGTTCTTC
>.|TRBV6-1|TRBJ1-3|.
CASSDPFSGNTIYF
TGTGCCAGCAGTGACCCCTTCTCTGGAAACACCATATATTTT
>.|TRBV5-4|TRBJ2-7|.
CASSFGGGDSYEQYF
TGTGCCAGCAGCTTTGGGGGGGGCGATTCCTACGAGCAGTACTTC
>TRBD1|TRBV5-5|TRBJ1-2|.
CASSLTGTGSYGYTF
TGTGCCAGCAGCTTAACCGGGACAGGGAGCTATGGCTACACCTTC
>TRBD1|TRBV4-2|TRBJ1-5|.
CASSQDGQVNQPQHF
TGTGCCAGCAGCCAAGATGGACAGGTCAATCAGCCCCAGCATTTT
>.|TRBV2|TRBJ1-1|.
CASILEVGMNTEAFF
TGTGCCAGCATCCTGGAGGTAGGAATGAACACTGAAGCTTTCTTT
>.|TRBV19|TRBJ1-2|.
CASSTFQGRPEYGYTF
TGTGCCAGTAGTACTTTTCAGGGCAGGCCGGAGTATGGCTACACCTTC
>.|TRBV6-5|TRBJ2-7|.
CASIKGAYEQYF
TGTGCCAGCATTAAGGGGGCCTACGAGCAGTACTTC
>.|TRBV19|TRBJ2-2|few
CASSISTGELFF
TGTGCCAGTAGTATATCAACCGGGGAGCTGTTTTTT
>TRBD1|TRBV11-2|TRBJ2-7|once
CASSLRDRSLEQYF
TGTGCCAGCAGCCTCAGGGACAGGTCCCTCGAGCAGTACTTC
>.|TRBV15|TRBJ2-3|.
CATSAGADTDTQYF
TGTGCCACCAGCGCAGGGGCCGACACAGATACGCAGTATTTT
>TRBD1|TRBV5-1|TRBJ2-1|.
CASSAGQGPHNEQFF
TGCGCCAGCAGCGCGGGACAGGGGCCTCACAATGAGCAGTTCTTC
>TRBD2|TRBV11-2|TRBJ2-5|.
CASSLNSAGQETQYF
TGTGCCAGCAGCCTTAACTCAGCGGGACAAGAGACCCAGTACTTC
>TRBD2|TRBV25-1|TRBJ2-3|.
CASRPLRTSLGTQYF
TGTGCCAGCAGACCCCTCCGGACTAGCTTGGGTACGCAGTATTTT
>.|TRBV20-1|TRBJ2-2|.
CSASGPGELFF
TGCAGTGCTAGCGGTCCCGGGGAGCTGTTTTTT
>TRBD2|TRBV18|TRBJ2-5|.
CASSPPGTSGRSKTQYF
TGTGCCAGCTCACCACCAGGGACTAGCGGGAGATCGAAGACCCAGTACTTC
>.|TRBV12-3/TRBV12-4|TRBJ2-1|.
CASSNRYNEQFF
TGTGCCAGCAGTAACAGGTACAATGAGCAGTTCTTC
>TRBD2|TRBV19|TRBJ2-2|.
CASSIRTSGAPTGELFF
TGTGCCAGTAGTATCCGGACTAGCGGGGCCCCCACCGGGGAGCTGTTTTTT
>.|TRBV5-6|TRBJ2-7|.
CASSLPGGFYEQYF
TGTGCCAGCAGCTTGCCCGGGGGTTTCTACGAGCAGTACTTC
>.|TRBV5-1|TRBJ2-4|.
CASSLGSGTLAKNIQYF
TGCGCCAGCAGCTTGGGTTCAGGAACTCTAGCCAAAAACATTCAGTACTTC
>TRBD1|TRBV9|TRBJ1-5|few
CASSPGTGGNQPQHF
TGTGCCAGCAGCCCAGGGACAGGGGGCAATCAGCCCCAGCATTTT
>.|TRBV15|TRBJ1-2|.
CATSSFHSGTGYGYTF
TGTGCCACCAGCAGTTTCCACTCCGGAACGGGCTATGGCTACACCTTC
>.|TRBV6-5|TRBJ1-3|.
CASQIGNTIYF
TGTGCCAGCCAGATCGGAAACACCATATATTTT
>.|TRBV3-1/TRBV3-2|TRBJ1-1|once
CASSRQQGISAEAFF
TGTGCCAGCAGCCGCCAACAGGGAATCTCGGCTGAAGCTTTCTTT
>.|TRBV7-2|TRBJ2-7|few
CASRLVGGGLIYEQYF
TGTGCCAGCAGATTAGTGGGGGGAGGCCTTATTTACGAGCAGTACTTC
>TRBD1|TRBV5-1|TRBJ2-7|.
CASSLEGQGWHEQYF
TGCGCCAGCAGCTTGGAAGGACAGGGGTGGCACGAGCAGTACTTC
>.|TRBV2|TRBJ2-3|.
CASSRQQTSTDTQYF
TGTGCCAGCAGCCGACAGCAGACTAGCACAGATACGCAGTATTTT
>.|TRBV5-4|TRBJ1-6|.
CASSLEQGASPLHF
TGTGCCAGCAGCTTGGAACAGGGCGCTTCACCCCTCCACTTT
>TRBD2|TRBV7-2|TRBJ2-1|.
CASSILAGGPYEQFF
TGTGCCAGCAGCATACTAGCGGGAGGGCCTTATGAGCAGTTCTTC
>.|TRBV5-6|TRBJ1-6|.
CASSSLEGSPLHF
TGTGCCAGCAGCTCCCTCGAGGGTTCACCCCTCCACTTT
>.|TRBV4-3|TRBJ1-1|.
CASSQDWADETEAFF
TGCGCCAGCAGCCAAGATTGGGCCGATGAAACTGAAGCTTTCTTT
>.|TRBV3-1/TRBV3-2|TRBJ1-6|.
CASSQDGGRNNSPLHF
TGTGCCAGCAGCCAAGATGGTGGGAGAAATAATTCACCCCTCCACTTT
>.|TRBV7-2|TRBJ1-3|.
CASSQQLRSGNTIYF
TGTGCCAGCAGCCAACAGCTTCGCTCTGGAAACACCATATATTTT
>TRBD2|TRBV3-1/TRBV3-2|TRBJ2-5|.
CASSQDLASGGAGKETQYF
TGTGCCAGCAGCCAAGATCTTGCCAGCGGGGGGGCAGGCAAAGAGACCCAGTACTTC
>TRBD1|TRBV30|TRBJ2-3|.
CAWNPGTGVTDTQYF
TGTGCCTGGAACCCCGGGACAGGGGTCACAGATACGCAGTATTTT
>TRBD1|TRBV18|TRBJ1-2|.
CASSPGDRVNYGYTF
TGTGCCAGCTCACCGGGGGACAGGGTAAACTATGGCTACACCTTC
>.|TRBV5-4|TRBJ1-3|few
CASSTGSSVAGNTIYF
TGTGCCAGCAGCACGGGGTCGTCGGTAGCTGGAAACACCATATATTTT
>TRBD1|TRBV18|TRBJ1-2|once
CASSPRQGEPYGYTF
TGTGCCAGCTCACCCAGACAGGGCGAACCATATGGCTACACCTTC
>.|TRBV4-3|TRBJ2-2|.
CASSQYQGPVGELFF
TGCGCCAGCAGCCAATATCAGGGGCCGGTTGGGGAGCTGTTTTTT